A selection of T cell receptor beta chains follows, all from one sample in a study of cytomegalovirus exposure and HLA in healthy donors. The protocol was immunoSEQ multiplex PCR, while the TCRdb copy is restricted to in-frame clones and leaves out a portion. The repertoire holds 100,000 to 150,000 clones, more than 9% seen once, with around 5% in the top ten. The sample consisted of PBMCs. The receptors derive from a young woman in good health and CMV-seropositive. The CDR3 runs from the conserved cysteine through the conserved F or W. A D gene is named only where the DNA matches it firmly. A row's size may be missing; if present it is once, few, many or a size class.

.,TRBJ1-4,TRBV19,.,TGTGCCAGTGCTGAGTTTGAAAAACTGTTTTTT,CASAEFEKLFF
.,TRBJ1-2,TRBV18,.,TGTGCCAGCTCAGAGGGCAGTAACTATGGCTACACCTTC,CASSEGSNYGYTF
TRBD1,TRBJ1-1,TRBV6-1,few,TGTGCCAGCAGGAGGGGGCACACTGAAGCTTTCTTT,CASRRGHTEAFF
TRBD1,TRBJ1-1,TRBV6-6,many,TGTGCCAGCAGTTACGTGGGACAGGGGCTTGCTGAAGCTTTCTTT,CASSYVGQGLAEAFF
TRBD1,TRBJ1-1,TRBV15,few,TGTGCCACCAGCGTGGACAGGGAGGACACTGAAGCTTTCTTT,CATSVDREDTEAFF
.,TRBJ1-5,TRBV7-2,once,TGTGCCAGCAGCCCGCGACAGGCATACAATCAGCCCCAGCATTTT,CASSPRQAYNQPQHF
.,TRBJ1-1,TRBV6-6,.,TGTGCCAGCAGTCAAAGACAGTGGAAGGCTGAAGCTTTCTTT,CASSQRQWKAEAFF
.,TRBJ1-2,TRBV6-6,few,TGTGCCAGCAGTTATTTCCGGACCGGGAAGGATGGCTACACCTTC,CASSYFRTGKDGYTF
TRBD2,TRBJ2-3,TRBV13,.,TGTGCCAGCAGCTTAGTAGGTAGCGGGAGGGCGGACACAGATACGCAGTATTTT,CASSLVGSGRADTDTQYF
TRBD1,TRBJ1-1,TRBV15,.,TGTGCCACCAGCAGAGGGGACAGGGTGAGCGCTGAAGCTTTCTTT,CATSRGDRVSAEAFF
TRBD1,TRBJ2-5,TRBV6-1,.,TGTGCCAGCAGTGAAGCGGCAGGGGGCGGGGAGACCCAGTACTTC,CASSEAAGGGETQYF
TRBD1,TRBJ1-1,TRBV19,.,TGTGCCAGTAGTATAGACCGACAGGGTCGGGCTTTCTTT,CASSIDRQGRAFF
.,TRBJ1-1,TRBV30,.,TGTGCCTGGAAACGACCCCAGGGTACCGCTGAAGCTTTCTTT,CAWKRPQGTAEAFF
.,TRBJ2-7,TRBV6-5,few,TGTGCCAGCAGTTACCTGGCCGGGGTCCACGAGCAGTACTTC,CASSYLAGVHEQYF
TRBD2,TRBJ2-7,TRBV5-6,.,TGTGCCAGCAGCGGTGTGACTAGCGGGAGAAACGAGCAGTACTTC,CASSGVTSGRNEQYF
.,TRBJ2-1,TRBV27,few,TGTGCCAGCAGTTTATTACCCCGGGAATACAATGAGCAGTTCTTC,CASSLLPREYNEQFF
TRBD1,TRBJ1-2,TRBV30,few,TGTGCCTGGAGAGGGACAGGGGGCGAAAACTATGGCTACACCTTC,CAWRGTGGENYGYTF
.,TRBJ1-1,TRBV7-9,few,TGTGCCAGCAGTAAGAACACTGAAGCTTTCTTT,CASSKNTEAFF
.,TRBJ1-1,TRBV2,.,TGTGCCAGCCGCGCTGAGGGTAACACTGAAGCTTTCTTT,CASRAEGNTEAFF
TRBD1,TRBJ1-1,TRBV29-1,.,TGCAGCGTAGGACAGGTCCAACCTTTAGGCGCTGAAGCTTTCTTT,CSVGQVQPLGAEAFF
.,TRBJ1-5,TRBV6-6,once,TGTGCCAGCGGATCCCGGGACACCTATCAGCCGCAGCATTTT,CASGSRDTYQPQHF
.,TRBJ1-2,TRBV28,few,TGTGCCAGCAGTTCCCCGGGGTCTGGGCTTGGCTACACCTTC,CASSSPGSGLGYTF
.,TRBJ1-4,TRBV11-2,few,TGTGCCAGCAGCTCGACCCAGGGGGAAAAACTGTTTTTT,CASSSTQGEKLFF
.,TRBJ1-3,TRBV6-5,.,TGTGCCAGCCGGGGGAGTTTTGAGTCTGGAAACACCATATATTTT,CASRGSFESGNTIYF
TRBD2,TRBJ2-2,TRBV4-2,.,TGTGCCAGCAGCCATGACCCCGGACTAGCGGGAAGCACCGGGGAGCTGTTTTTT,CASSHDPGLAGSTGELFF
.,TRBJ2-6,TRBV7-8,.,TGTGCCAGCAGGGGGGCGGACGGCGAAGGTTCCTCTGGGGCCAACGTCCTGACTTTC,CASRGADGEGSSGANVLTF
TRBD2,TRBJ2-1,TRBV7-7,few,TGTGCTAGCAGCTTTAAGTCGGGCGGGGGTTACAATGAGCAGTTCTTC,CASSFKSGGGYNEQFF
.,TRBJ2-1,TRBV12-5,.,TGTGCTAGTGGTTTGGGACTATCCAGTGAGCAGTTCTTC,CASGLGLSSEQFF
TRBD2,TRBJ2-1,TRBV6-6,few,TGTGCCAGCAGTTACTCCTTACTAGCGGGAGTTGAGCAGTTCTTC,CASSYSLLAGVEQFF
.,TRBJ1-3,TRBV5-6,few,TGTGCCAGCAGCCCGAATTTGACAGCCTCTGGAAACACCATATATTTT,CASSPNLTASGNTIYF
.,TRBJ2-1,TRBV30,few,TGTGCCTGGAGGGGGGACAAGCAGTTCTTC,CAWRGDKQFF
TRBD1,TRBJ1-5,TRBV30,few,TGTGCCTGGGGGACAGGGTCGAATCAGCCCCAGCATTTT,CAWGTGSNQPQHF
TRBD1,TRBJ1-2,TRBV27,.,TGTGCCAGCAGTTATAGAGCCGGGACAGGGGTCTATGGCTACACCTTC,CASSYRAGTGVYGYTF
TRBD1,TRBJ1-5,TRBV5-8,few,TGTGCCAGCAGCTCGGGACAGGGTTCCAATCAGCCCCAGCATTTT,CASSSGQGSNQPQHF
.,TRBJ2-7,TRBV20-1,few,TGCAGTCCTCAGGAGGGTTACGAGCAGTACTTC,CSPQEGYEQYF
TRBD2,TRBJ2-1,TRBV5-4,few,TGTGCCAGCAGCCCGGAGGGACTAGCGATTGGGTACAATGAGCAGTTCTTC,CASSPEGLAIGYNEQFF
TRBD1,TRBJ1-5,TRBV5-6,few,TGTGCCAGCAGCTTTCCGGACAGGGGCCTCAGTCAGCCCCAGCATTTT,CASSFPDRGLSQPQHF
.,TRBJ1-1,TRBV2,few,TGTGCCAGCAGGGAGGGGTCGCTGAACACTGAAGCTTTCTTT,CASREGSLNTEAFF
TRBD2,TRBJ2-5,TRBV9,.,TGTGCCAGCAGCGTAGCAGCGGGATTAGGGGAGACCCAGTACTTC,CASSVAAGLGETQYF
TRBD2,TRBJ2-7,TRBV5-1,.,TGCGCCAGCAGGATGGCTACTAGCGGGACGAACGAGCAGTACTTC,CASRMATSGTNEQYF
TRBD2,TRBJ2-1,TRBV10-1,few,TGCGCCAGCAGTGAATCTCCGGGACTAGCCTACAATGAGCAGTTCTTC,CASSESPGLAYNEQFF
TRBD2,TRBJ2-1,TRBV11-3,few,TGTGCCAGCAGCCTTAACCGGGACTATCCAAACAATGAGCAGTTCTTC,CASSLNRDYPNNEQFF
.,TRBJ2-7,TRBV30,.,TGTGCCTGGAGCAATCGAGGGAGGGAGCAGTACTTC,CAWSNRGREQYF